This T cell receptor beta chain was sequenced for a study of beta chain features in type 1 diabetes. This clone was picked up a small number of times. The antigen is undetermined. Study outcomes and limitations: Reads derived from cDNA could over-represent cells showing high TCR expression. In every one of the four CD4+ subsets, TCRB CDR3s were moderately but significantly shorter in Type 1 diabetes patients.

Expressed TCRB transcripts were sequenced because the isolated RNA had all been reverse transcribed beforehand. The data were produced by immunoSEQ multiplex PCR, yet TCRdb's version contains in-frame clones alone and is incomplete. Of around 650,000 clones listed, around 12% were seen once; the top ten hold around 0.12%. The TCR sequence derives from a man under 40 with type 1 diabetes. The specimen was naive CD4+ T cells from blood.

CDR3 nucleotide sequence: TGTGCCAGCAGTTCACAGGTTCTGTTCACCGGGGAGCTGTTTTTT. Translation: CASSSQVLFTGELFF. The chain is built from TRBV27 and TRBJ2-2; TRBD1 is a possible D gene (5 bases). The CDR3 runs to 15 residues. Germline V gene sequence: CDR1 MNHEY, CDR2 SMNVEV (reference sequence). Trimming left V 4 bases short and J 4 bases short, with 13 bases between.